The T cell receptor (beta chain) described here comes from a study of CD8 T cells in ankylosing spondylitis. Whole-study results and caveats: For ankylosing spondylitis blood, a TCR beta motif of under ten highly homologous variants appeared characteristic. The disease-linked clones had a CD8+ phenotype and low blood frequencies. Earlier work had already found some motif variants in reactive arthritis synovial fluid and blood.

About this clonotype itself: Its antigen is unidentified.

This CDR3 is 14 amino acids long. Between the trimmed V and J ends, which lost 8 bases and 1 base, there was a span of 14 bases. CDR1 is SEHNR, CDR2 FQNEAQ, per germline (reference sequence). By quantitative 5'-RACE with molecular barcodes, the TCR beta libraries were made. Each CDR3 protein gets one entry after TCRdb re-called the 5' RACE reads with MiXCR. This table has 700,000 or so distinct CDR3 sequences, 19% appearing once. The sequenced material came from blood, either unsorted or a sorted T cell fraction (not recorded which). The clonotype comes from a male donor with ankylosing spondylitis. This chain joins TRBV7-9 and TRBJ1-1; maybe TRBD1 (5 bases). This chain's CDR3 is CASGGGIPNTEAFF. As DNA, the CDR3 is TGTGCCAGCGGGGGGGGTATACCGAACACTGAAGCTTTCTTT. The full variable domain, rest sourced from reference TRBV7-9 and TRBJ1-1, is DTGVSQNPRHKITKRGQNVTFRCDPISEHNRLYWYRQTLGQGPEFLTYFQNEAQLEKSRLLSDRFSAERPKGSFSTLEIQRTEQGDSAMYLCASGGGIPNTEAFFGQGTRLTVV.